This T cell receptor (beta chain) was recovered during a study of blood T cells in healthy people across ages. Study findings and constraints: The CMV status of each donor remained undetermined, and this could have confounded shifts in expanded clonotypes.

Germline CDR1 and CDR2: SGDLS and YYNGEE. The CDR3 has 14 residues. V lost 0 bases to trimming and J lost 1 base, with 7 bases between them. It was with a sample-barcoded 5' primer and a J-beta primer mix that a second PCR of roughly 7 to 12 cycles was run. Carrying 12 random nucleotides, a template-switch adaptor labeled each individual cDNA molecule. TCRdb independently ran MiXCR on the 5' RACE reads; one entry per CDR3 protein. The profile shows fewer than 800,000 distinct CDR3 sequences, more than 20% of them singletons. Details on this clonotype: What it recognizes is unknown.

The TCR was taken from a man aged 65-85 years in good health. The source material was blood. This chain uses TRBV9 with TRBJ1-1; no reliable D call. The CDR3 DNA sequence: TGTGCCAGCAGCGTAGGGCCTGAGAACACTGAAGCTTTCTTT. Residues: CASSVGPENTEAFF.